This T cell receptor (beta chain) was recovered during a study of technical replicates of blood from a few donors. Sequencing was performed with immunoSEQ multiplex PCR; in TCRdb, only in-frame clones are kept and a portion is missing. The sample includes around 15,000 clones, roughly 84% of them seen just once. V lost 3 bases and J lost 2, with 9 bases in between. CDR3 length: 14 residues. CDR1 SGHNT and CDR2 YENEEA come from the germline V gene. The gene calls are TRBV11-3 and TRBJ2-3; D possibly corresponds to TRBD1 (5 bases). Sequenced: PBMCs. The TCR comes from a human donor in good health. The CDR3 nucleotides read TGTGCCAGCAGCTTGGGCAGGGCCACAGATACGCAGTATTTT. Residues: CASSLGRATDTQYF.